The present entry profiles one T cell receptor (beta chain) with its context. There are many counts of this clonotype. The antigen it recognizes is unknown. No clone much larger than this one lies a single base away; base qualities are absent. These data belong to a study of T-cell reconstitution after alpha-beta-depleted transplantation in children (dated by TCRdb to 2016 to 2017). Background on the whole study: T-cell immune reconstitution after TCRalphabeta/CD19-depleted allogeneic hematopoietic cell transplantation in children was quantitatively tracked in the study by means of TCR repertoire profiling.

The CDR3 goes from the cysteine to the phenylalanine over 11 residues. Left in the record is the CDR3 DNA by itself, 33 bases read in frame from the first base. The V end loses 7 bases and the J end loses 5 bases, and a stretch of 10 bases separates them. The germline V gene encodes CDR1 SGHRS and CDR2 YFSETQ. The paper as a whole reports these results and caveats: Over the following months the frequencies of hyperexpanded clones went down, and after one year T-cell counts and TCRbeta diversity were mostly credited to newly produced T cells. Apparently early alphabetaT-cell count recovery about two months after transplant reportedly relied on only several hundred rapidly expanded clones derived from non-depleted graft cells. In some patients, the high TCRbeta diversity seen at day 60 was put down to recipient T cells and intrathymic progenitors that had survived conditioning.

Taken with the paper, the label for treatment or condition translates to: allogeneic hematopoietic cell transplantation with graft depleted of TCRalphabeta T cells and CD19 B cells. The children who served as transplant recipients had been given grafts of TCRalphabeta/CD19-depleted allogeneic hematopoietic cells. The library was generated by PCR. The instrument was an Illumina HiSeq 2500. TCR libraries were prepared with molecular barcoding, using unique molecular identifiers to normalize TCRbeta repertoire quantification. TCRdb reprocessing: public reads trimmed at Q25 with fastp, clones called with MiXCR, in-frame beta chains kept. Identical CDR3 protein sequences are pooled into one entry, listed with their most common genes and DNA. This sample comprises 200,000 or so distinct CDR3 sequences, about 8.2% of them detected only once. Roughly 36% of the sample comes from the top ten.

Source: PBMCs, mostly from graft donor cells, taken 360 days after TCRalphabeta/CD19-depleted stem cell transplant. This TCR was recovered from a male patient between 2 and 15 years old who had a stem cell transplant for acute myeloid leukemia, so the T cells may come from the graft donor. The receptor chain draws on TRBV5-1 and TRBJ2-7, with no confidently assigned D gene. At the DNA level, the sequence is TGCGCCAGCGGCCCTAGAGACGAGCAGTACTTC. Its amino acids are CASGPRDEQYF.